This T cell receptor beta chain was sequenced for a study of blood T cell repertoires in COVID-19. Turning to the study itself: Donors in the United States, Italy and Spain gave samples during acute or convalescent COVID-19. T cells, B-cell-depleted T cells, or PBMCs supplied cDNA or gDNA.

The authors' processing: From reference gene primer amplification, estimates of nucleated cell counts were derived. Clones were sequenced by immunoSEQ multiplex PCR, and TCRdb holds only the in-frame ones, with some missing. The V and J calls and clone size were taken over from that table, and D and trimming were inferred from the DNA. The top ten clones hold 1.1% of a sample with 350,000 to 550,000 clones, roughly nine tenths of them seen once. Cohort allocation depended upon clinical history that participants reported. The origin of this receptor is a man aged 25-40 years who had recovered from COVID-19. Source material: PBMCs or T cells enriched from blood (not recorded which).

In nucleotides, the CDR3 is TGTGCCAGCAGTTCTCCGGGACAGGGGAAAGACGAGCAGTACTTC. Translation: CASSSPGQGKDEQYF. J is TRBJ2-7 and V is TRBV28; 10 bases match TRBD1. This CDR3 spans 15 amino acids. The germline V gene has CDR1 MDHEN and CDR2 SYDVKM. Trimming removed 4 bases from V and 5 bases from J; junction bases left unmatched: 8.